Shown below are 5 T cell receptor beta chains from a single sample sequenced in a study of CD8 T cells in Susac syndrome (dated by TCRdb to the late 2010s). The method behind the library was the immunoSEQ multiplex PCR assay. RNA was extracted using the RNeasy kit, and roughly 0.45 to 1 microgram was reverse transcribed with random hexamers. The public reads were reanalyzed by TCRdb: fastp trimming at Q25, MiXCR alignment, in-frame beta chains only. Duplicate CDR3 protein sequences are folded into a single record with the most common DNA and genes. This sample gives over 150,000 distinct CDR3 sequences in total; 95% to 97% of them show up just once. The top ten clonotypes cover less than 0.15% of the sample. The sequencing input was CD4+ T cells from PBMCs. These receptors came from a human donor with Susac syndrome.

The chain couples TRBV20-1 to TRBJ2-3, with D perhaps matching TRBD2 (5 bases). Trimming left V 6 bases short and J 5 bases short, with 6 bases between. Germline V lookup: CDR1 DFQATT, CDR2 SNEGSKA (reference sequence). This CDR3 is built from 10 residues. CDR3 sequence reads: CSAGRDTQYF. The CDR3 nucleotides read TGCAGTGCGGGGAGAGATACGCAGTATTTT.

The chain joins TRBV5-1 to TRBJ2-7, with 7 bases fitting TRBD2. The CDR3 totals 14 residues. Germline loops: CDR1 SGHRS, CDR2 YFSETQ. J lost 1 base, V lost 1 base, and 2 bases had no gene match. This chain's CDR3 is CASSLTAGSYEQYF. The CDR3 coding sequence is TGCGCCAGCAGCTTGACAGCGGGGTCCTACGAGCAGTACTTC.

V and J are TRBV29-1 and TRBJ2-7, with D unclear. V lost 7 bases and J lost 3, with 10 bases in between. Germline V gene lookup returns CDR1 SQVTM and CDR2 ANQGSEA. This CDR3 contains 11 residues. Here the CDR3 DNA reads TGCAGCGCCCGTCTGGGCTACGAGCAGTACTTC. Translation gives CSARLGYEQYF.

The rearrangement links TRBV5-4 to TRBJ2-2; 8 bases fit TRBD1. Germline loops: CDR1 SGHNT, CDR2 YYREEE (reference sequence). The CDR3 spans 16 residues. Trimming cost V 3 bases and J 1 base; bases outside gene matches: 5. The CDR3 protein is CASSSGGTGNTGELFF. The DNA of the CDR3 is TGTGCCAGCAGCTCCGGCGGGACAGGGAACACCGGGGAGCTGTTTTTT.

V is TRBV20-1 and J is TRBJ2-1, with D possibly being TRBD1 or TRBD2 (5 bases each). The germline gives CDR1 DFQATT, CDR2 SNEGSKA (reference sequence). V was shortened by 5 bases and J by 4 bases, with 15 bases between the two germline ends. The CDR3 runs 14 residues. CDR3 in amino acids: CSALTGLPYNEQFF. For the CDR3, the DNA is TGCAGTGCTTTAACAGGACTCCCGTACAATGAGCAGTTCTTC.